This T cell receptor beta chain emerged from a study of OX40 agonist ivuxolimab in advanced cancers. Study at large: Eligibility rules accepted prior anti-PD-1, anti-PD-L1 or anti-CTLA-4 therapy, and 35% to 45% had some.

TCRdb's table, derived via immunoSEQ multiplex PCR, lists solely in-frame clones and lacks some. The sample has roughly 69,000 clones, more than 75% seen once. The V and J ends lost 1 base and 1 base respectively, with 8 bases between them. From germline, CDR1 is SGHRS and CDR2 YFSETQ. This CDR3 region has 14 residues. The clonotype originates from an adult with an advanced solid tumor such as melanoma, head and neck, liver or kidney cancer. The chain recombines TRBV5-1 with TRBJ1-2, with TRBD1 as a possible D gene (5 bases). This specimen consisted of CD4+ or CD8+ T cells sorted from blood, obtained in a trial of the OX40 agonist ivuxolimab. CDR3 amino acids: CASSLTGDNYGYTF. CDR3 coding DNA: TGCGCCAGCAGCTTGACGGGGGATAACTATGGCTACACCTTC.